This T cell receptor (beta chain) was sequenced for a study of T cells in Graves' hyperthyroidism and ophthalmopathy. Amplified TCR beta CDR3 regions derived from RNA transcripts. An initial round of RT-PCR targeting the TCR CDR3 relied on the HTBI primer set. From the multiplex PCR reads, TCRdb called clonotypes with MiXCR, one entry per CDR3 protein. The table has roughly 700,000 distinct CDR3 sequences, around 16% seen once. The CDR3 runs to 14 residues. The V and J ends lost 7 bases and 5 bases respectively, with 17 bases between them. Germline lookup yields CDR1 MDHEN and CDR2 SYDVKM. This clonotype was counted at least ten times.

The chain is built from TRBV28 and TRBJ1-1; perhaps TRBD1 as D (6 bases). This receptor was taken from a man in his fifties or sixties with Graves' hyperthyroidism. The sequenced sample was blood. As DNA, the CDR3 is TGTGCCAGCACCCCTGGAGGGGGTTGGACTGAAGCTTTCTTT. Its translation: CASTPGGGWTEAFF.